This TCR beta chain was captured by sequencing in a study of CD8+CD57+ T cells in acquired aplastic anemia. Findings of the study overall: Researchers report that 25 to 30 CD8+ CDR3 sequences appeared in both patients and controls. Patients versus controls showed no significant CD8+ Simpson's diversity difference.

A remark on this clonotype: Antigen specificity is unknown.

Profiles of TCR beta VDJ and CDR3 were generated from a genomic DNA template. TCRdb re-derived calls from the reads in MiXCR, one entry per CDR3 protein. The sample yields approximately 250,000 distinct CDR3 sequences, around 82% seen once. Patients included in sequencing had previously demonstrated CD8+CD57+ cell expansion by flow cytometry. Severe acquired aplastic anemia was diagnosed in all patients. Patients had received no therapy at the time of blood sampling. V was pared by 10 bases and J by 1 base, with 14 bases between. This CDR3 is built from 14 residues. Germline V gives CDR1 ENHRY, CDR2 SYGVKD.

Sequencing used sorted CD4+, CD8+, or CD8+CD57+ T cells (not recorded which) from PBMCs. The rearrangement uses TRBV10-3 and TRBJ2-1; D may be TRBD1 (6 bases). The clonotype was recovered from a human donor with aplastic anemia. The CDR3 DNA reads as TGTGCCAGCAGCGAGGACAGTTCCTACAATGAGCAGTTCTTC. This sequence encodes CASSEDSSYNEQFF.